This passage covers 6 T cell receptor beta chains from one sample sequenced in a study of blood T cell repertoires in COVID-19. Sequencing used immunoSEQ multiplex PCR; TCRdb keeps in-frame clones, though not all of them. The data contain 40,000 or so clones, roughly 74% of them singletons. Specimen: peripheral blood. These receptor sequences come from a man aged 70 or older with COVID-19, enrolled during active disease.

J is TRBJ1-2 and V is TRBV28; D is perhaps TRBD1 (6 bases). Trimming took 4 bases from V and 8 from J, leaving 11 bases between them. The germline V gene encodes CDR1 MDHEN and CDR2 SYDVKM. The CDR3 contains 12 residues. The CDR3 nucleotides read TGTGCCAGCAGTTACCAGGGGTGGGGCTACACCTTC. Translating it yields CASSYQGWGYTF.

The chain joins TRBV2 to TRBJ1-2; D might be TRBD1 (6 bases). CDR3 length: 12 amino acids. The V end lost 10 bases, the J end lost 8 bases, and 17 bases lay between the germline ends. Germline V CDR1 and CDR2: SNHLY, FYNNEI. The CDR3 reads CATGQSRGGYTF. CDR3 DNA sequence: TGTGCCACAGGACAGTCTAGGGGCGGCTACACCTTC. Drawing the rest from reference TRBV2 and TRBJ1-2, the complete variable domain is EPEVTQTPSHQVTQMGQEVILRCVPISNHLYFYWYRQILGQKVEFLVSFYNNEISEKSEIFDDQFSVERPDGSNFTLKIRSTKLEDSAMYFCATGQSRGGYTFGSGTRLTVV.

The genes are TRBV3-1 (or the pseudogene TRBV3-2) and TRBJ1-5; 7 bases are a match to TRBD1. Trimming took 5 bases from V and 4 from J; bases not matched to a gene: 8. This CDR3 region has 15 residues. Germline V CDR1 and CDR2: LGHDT, YNNKEL (reference sequence). In DNA form, the CDR3 reads TGTGCCAGCAGCAGCCACGGGACAGAAAATCAGCCCCAGCATTTT. Translation: CASSSHGTENQPQHF.

The chain combines TRBV16 with TRBJ1-2; possible D gene TRBD1, 6 bases. The CDR3 loop spans 15 amino acids. The germline CDR1 and CDR2 sequences are KGHSY and FQNENV. Trimming pared 4 bases from V and 4 bases from J, leaving 16 bases between. The chain's CDR3 is CASSPRGGVTYGYTF. CDR3 nucleotide sequence: TGTGCCAGCAGCCCTAGGGGGGGCGTAACCTATGGCTACACCTTC.

This chain links TRBV5-4 with TRBJ2-3; D is undetermined. V dropped 7 bases and J dropped 2 bases, with 5 bases sitting between them. The germline CDR1 and CDR2 sequences are SGHNT and YYREEE (reference sequence). The CDR3 has 11 residues. CDR3 in DNA: TGTGCCAGCCGTTACACAGATACGCAGTATTTT. Encoded protein: CASRYTDTQYF.

This clone was detected once. J is TRBJ1-6 and V is TRBV5-1; perhaps TRBD1 as D (5 bases). This CDR3 is 16 amino acids long. The V and J ends lost 4 bases and 10 bases respectively, with 21 bases between them. Germline CDR1 and CDR2: SGHRS and YFSETQ. CDR3 in amino acids: CASSPDPQGSGSPLHF. The CDR3, as DNA: TGCGCCAGCAGCCCTGACCCGCAGGGATCGGGCTCACCCCTCCACTTT.